A single sample gave rise to the 10 T cell receptor beta chains below, sequenced in a study of blood T cell repertoires in COVID-19. Some clones are missing from TCRdb's copy, which holds only in-frame ones; the method was immunoSEQ multiplex PCR. This repertoire shows about 100,000 clones, roughly 84% found once; its top ten account for less than 2%. The sequenced material came from peripheral blood. The receptors derive from a man between 70 and 80 years old with active or convalescent COVID-19.

The chain employs TRBV5-1 and TRBJ1-2; 7 bases are a match to TRBD1. CDR1 SGHRS and CDR2 YFSETQ come from the germline V gene. The CDR3 is made up of 15 amino acids. The ends lost 0 bases at V and 5 bases at J; junction bases unmatched: 7. The CDR3, as DNA: TGCGCCAGCAGCTTGGAAACGGGACAGCCATATGGCTACACCTTC. Translation gives CASSLETGQPYGYTF.

The chain uses TRBV18 and TRBJ1-2; D uncertain. Germline V lookup: CDR1 KGHSH, CDR2 LQKENI. This CDR3 is built from 13 residues. V was pared by 4 bases and J by 4 bases, with 10 bases between. The CDR3 DNA is TGTGCCAGCTCACTGGACTCCAGCTATGGCTACACCTTC. This encodes CASSLDSSYGYTF.

The gene calls are TRBV19 and TRBJ2-6, with 9 bases aligning to TRBD1. This CDR3 is 17 amino acids long. V trimming: 7 bases; J trimming: 0 bases; junction bases outside the gene matches: 7. From germline, CDR1 is LNHDA and CDR2 SQIVND (reference sequence). CDR3: CASTPGQGNSGANVLTF. The CDR3 nucleotides are TGTGCCAGTACCCCGGGACAGGGTAACTCTGGGGCCAACGTCCTGACTTTC.

The J gene is TRBJ1-2, the V gene TRBV5-6, with 7 bases identical to TRBD1. Germline V gene sequence: CDR1 SGHDT, CDR2 YYEEEE. The CDR3 extends over 13 amino acids. Trimming removed 4 bases from V and 4 bases from J; junction bases left unmatched: 4. CDR3 coding DNA: TGTGCCAGCAGCCAAGACAGGGTCTATGGCTACACCTTC. Protein: CASSQDRVYGYTF.

The rearrangement uses TRBV2 and TRBJ2-1; D ambiguous. This CDR3 comprises 16 residues. Per germline, CDR1 SNHLY and CDR2 FYNNEI. Trimming shortened V by 2 bases and J by 2 bases, and 13 bases separated the two germline ends. The DNA of the CDR3 is TGTGCCAGCAGTGAAAATAATGCGGAACCCTACAATGAGCAGTTCTTC. Encoded protein: CASSENNAEPYNEQFF.

V usage is TRBV4-3 and J usage is TRBJ2-3, with 7 bases matching TRBD2. This CDR3 has 16 residues. From germline, CDR1 is LGHNA and CDR2 YSLEER. J lost 5 bases, V lost 2 bases, and 10 bases had no gene match. Here the CDR3 DNA reads TGCGCCAGCAGCCAACGACCTAGCGGATCGATAGATACGCAGTATTTT. Protein: CASSQRPSGSIDTQYF.

The rearrangement links TRBV11-3 to TRBJ2-1; 10 nucleotides line up with TRBD2. After removal of 3 bases from V and 9 bases from J, the junction contained 8 bases not matched to a gene. This CDR3 has 15 residues. In germline, CDR1 is SGHNT, CDR2 YENEEA. The CDR3 nucleotides are TGTGCCAGCAGCTTTAGAAGCGGGGGGGGCGCTGAGCAGTTCTTC. It translates to CASSFRSGGGAEQFF.

This chain uses TRBV10-1 with TRBJ1-4, with 8 bases identical to TRBD1. The germline V gene encodes CDR1 WNHNN and CDR2 SYGVQD (reference sequence). The CDR3 consists of 16 residues. V shed 6 bases, J shed 5 bases, and the junction held 11 bases outside the gene matches. CDR3 bases: TGCGCCAGCAGAACCTTTACAGGGGGAGGGAATGAAAAACTGTTTTTT. Translation gives CASRTFTGGGNEKLFF.

This sequence joins TRBV6-5 and TRBJ1-6, with 8 bases identical to TRBD1. The CDR3 has 14 residues. Per the germline V gene, CDR1 is MNHEY and CDR2 is SVGAGI. V lost 6 bases to trimming and J lost 10 bases; unmatched junction nucleotides: 8. The chain's CDR3 is CASSRGQGGSPLHF. The CDR3 DNA is TGTGCCAGCAGCCGAGGACAGGGCGGCTCACCCCTCCACTTT.

The chain employs TRBV6-5 and TRBJ2-5; TRBD2 aligns across 7 bases. V gave up 0 bases and J gave up 2 bases; unmatched junction bases: 6. Germline V gene sequence: CDR1 MNHEY, CDR2 SVGAGI. This CDR3 has 16 residues. CDR3 in DNA: TGTGCCAGCAGTTACTCGAGGGCGGGGGAGCAAGAGACCCAGTACTTC. Its protein product is CASSYSRAGEQETQYF.